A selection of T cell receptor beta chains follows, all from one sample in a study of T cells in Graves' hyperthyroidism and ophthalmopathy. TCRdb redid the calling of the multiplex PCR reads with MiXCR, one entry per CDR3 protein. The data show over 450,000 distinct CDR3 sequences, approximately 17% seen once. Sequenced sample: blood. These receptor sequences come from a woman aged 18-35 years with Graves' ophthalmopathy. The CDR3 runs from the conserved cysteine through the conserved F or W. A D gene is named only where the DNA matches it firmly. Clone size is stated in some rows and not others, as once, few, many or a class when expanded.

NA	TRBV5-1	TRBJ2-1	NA	CASSLAAFTGNSYNEQFF	TGCGCCAGCAGCTTGGCCGCCTTTACTGGGAACTCCTACAATGAGCAGTTCTTC
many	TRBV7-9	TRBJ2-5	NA	CASSLAAASSETQYF	TGTGCCAGCAGCTTAGCTGCTGCCTCCTCCGAGACCCAGTACTTC
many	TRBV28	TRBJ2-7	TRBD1	CASSTGQVVEQYF	TGTGCCAGCAGTACGGGACAGGTTGTCGAGCAGTACTTC
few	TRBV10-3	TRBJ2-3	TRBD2	CAISAGTSDTDTQYF	TGTGCCATCAGTGCCGGGACTAGCGACACAGATACGCAGTATTTT
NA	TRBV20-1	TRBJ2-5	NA	CSARDLRGIQETQYF	TGCAGTGCTAGAGACCTGCGGGGAATTCAAGAGACCCAGTACTTC
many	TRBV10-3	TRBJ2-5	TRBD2	CAISEPSGGLRGETQYF	TGTGCCATCAGTGAGCCTAGCGGGGGCCTACGAGGAGAGACCCAGTACTTC
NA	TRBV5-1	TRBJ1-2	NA	CASSPRRGQYGYTF	TGCGCCAGCAGCCCCAGGAGAGGGCAGTATGGCTACACCTTC
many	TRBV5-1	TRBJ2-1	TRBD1	CASSPTGGESYNEQFF	TGCGCCAGCAGCCCTACAGGGGGCGAGTCCTACAATGAGCAGTTCTTC
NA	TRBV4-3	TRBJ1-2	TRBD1	CASSLGGTGGAKGYTF	TGCGCCAGCAGCCTAGGGGGGACAGGGGGCGCGAAAGGCTACACCTTC
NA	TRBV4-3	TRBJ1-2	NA	CASSQGETYGYTF	TGCGCCAGCAGCCAAGGGGAGACCTATGGCTACACCTTC
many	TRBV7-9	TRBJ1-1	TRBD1	CASSVGTGLLRTEAFF	TGTGCCAGCAGCGTAGGGACAGGGCTCCTGAGAACTGAAGCTTTCTTT
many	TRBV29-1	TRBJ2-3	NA	CSVRTDTQYF	TGCAGCGTTCGCACAGATACGCAGTATTTT
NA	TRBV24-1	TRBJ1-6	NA	CATSQGYNSPLHF	TGTGCCACCAGTCAAGGGTATAATTCACCCCTCCACTTT
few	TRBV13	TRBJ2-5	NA	CASSPTRDGGKETQYF	TGTGCCAGCAGCCCGACCCGGGACGGCGGTAAAGAGACCCAGTACTTC
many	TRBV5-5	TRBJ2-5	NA	CASSPLLGGGETQYF	TGTGCCAGCAGCCCCCTTCTGGGGGGAGGTGAGACCCAGTACTTC
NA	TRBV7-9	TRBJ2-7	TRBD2	CASSLGGLAGVEQYF	TGTGCCAGCAGCTTAGGGGGACTAGCGGGAGTCGAGCAGTACTTC
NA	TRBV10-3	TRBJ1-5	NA	CAISADGNSNQPQHF	TGTGCCATCAGTGCGGACGGGAATAGCAATCAGCCCCAGCATTTT
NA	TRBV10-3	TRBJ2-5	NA	CATRGQGERETQYF	TGTGCCACGCGGGGGCAGGGGGAAAGGGAGACCCAGTACTTC
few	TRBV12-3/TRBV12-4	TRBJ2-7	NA	CASSALGYEQYF	TGTGCCAGCAGTGCCCTAGGATACGAGCAGTACTTC
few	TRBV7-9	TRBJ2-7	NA	CASSLEQGGGSYEQYF	TGTGCCAGCAGCCTGGAACAGGGAGGGGGCTCCTACGAGCAGTACTTC
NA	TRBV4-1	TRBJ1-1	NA	CASSPRDPANEAFF	TGCGCCAGCAGCCCCCGGGACCCCGCTAACGAAGCTTTCTTT
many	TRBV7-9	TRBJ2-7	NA	CASSSQGSGRKYEQYF	TGTGCCAGCAGCTCCCAGGGTAGTGGGAGAAAATACGAGCAGTACTTC
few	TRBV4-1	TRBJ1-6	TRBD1	CASSQGPGTGLSSYNSPLHF	TGCGCCAGCAGCCAAGGTCCCGGGACAGGACTGAGCTCCTATAATTCACCCCTCCACTTT
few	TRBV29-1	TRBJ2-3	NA	CSVDPGGDTQYF	TGCAGCGTTGACCCAGGTGGAGATACGCAGTATTTT
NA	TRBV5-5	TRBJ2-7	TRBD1	CASSLVIQGYSYEQYF	TGTGCCAGCAGCTTGGTAATACAGGGGTATTCCTACGAGCAGTACTTC
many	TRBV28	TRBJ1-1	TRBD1	CASKGQGADTEAFF	TGTGCCAGCAAAGGACAGGGGGCGGATACTGAAGCTTTCTTT
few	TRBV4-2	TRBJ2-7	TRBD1	CASSPRGTVEQYF	TGTGCCAGCAGCCCCAGGGGGACGGTCGAGCAGTACTTC
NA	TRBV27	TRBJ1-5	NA	CASSRDVSNNQPQHF	TGTGCCAGCAGTCGGGACGTTTCGAACAATCAGCCCCAGCATTTT
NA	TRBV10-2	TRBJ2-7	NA	CATRDMSYEQYF	TGCGCCACCCGGGACATGTCCTACGAGCAGTACTTC
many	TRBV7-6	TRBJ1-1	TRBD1	CASSADRAGNTEAFF	TGTGCCAGCAGCGCAGACAGGGCTGGAAACACTGAAGCTTTCTTT
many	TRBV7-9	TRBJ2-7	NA	CASSLEGTGGYEQYF	TGTGCCAGCAGCTTAGAGGGGACGGGCGGGTACGAGCAGTACTTC
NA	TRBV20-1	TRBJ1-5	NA	CSATRRMLDQPQHF	TGCAGTGCTACAAGACGTATGCTGGATCAGCCCCAGCATTTT
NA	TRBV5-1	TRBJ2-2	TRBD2	CASSFSGPPTGELFF	TGCGCCAGCAGCTTTAGCGGGCCTCCCACCGGGGAGCTGTTTTTT
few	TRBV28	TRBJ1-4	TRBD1	CASSAQGANEKLFF	TGTGCCAGCAGTGCACAGGGGGCTAATGAAAAACTGTTTTTT
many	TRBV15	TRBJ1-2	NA	CATSRDFAVNYGYTF	TGTGCCACCAGCAGAGATTTCGCAGTAAATTATGGCTACACCTTC
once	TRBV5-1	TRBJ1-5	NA	CASSLGPGLGDQPQHF	TGCGCCAGCAGCCTGGGACCGGGACTGGGTGATCAGCCCCAGCATTTT
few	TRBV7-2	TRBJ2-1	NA	CASSQGRSARPSYNEQFF	TGTGCCAGCAGCCAAGGACGGAGTGCTCGACCCTCCTACAATGAGCAGTTCTTC
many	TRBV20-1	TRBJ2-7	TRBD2	CSARIPNSGYPYEQYF	TGCAGTGCTAGGATACCAAATAGCGGGTACCCCTACGAGCAGTACTTC
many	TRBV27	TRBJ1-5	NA	CASSLRGINQPQHF	TGTGCCAGCAGTTTGCGGGGGATAAATCAGCCCCAGCATTTT
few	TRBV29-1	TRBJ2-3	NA	CSVVFTREEGDTQYF	TGCAGCGTTGTATTTACGAGGGAGGAAGGAGATACGCAGTATTTT
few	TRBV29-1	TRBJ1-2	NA	CSVGAGADYGYTF	TGCAGCGTTGGGGCAGGGGCGGACTATGGCTACACCTTC
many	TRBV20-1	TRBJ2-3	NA	CSATLPSDKRTDTQYF	TGCAGTGCCACCCTCCCTAGCGACAAACGCACAGATACGCAGTATTTT
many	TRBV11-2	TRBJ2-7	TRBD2	CASSITSGSPNEQYF	TGTGCCAGCAGCATCACTAGCGGGAGTCCAAACGAGCAGTACTTC
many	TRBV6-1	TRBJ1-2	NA	CASKNRDIPRRDTNYGYTF	TGTGCCAGCAAGAACCGGGACATCCCGCGCCGGGACACAAACTATGGCTACACCTTC
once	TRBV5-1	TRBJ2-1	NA	CASGTTGNHWFF	TGTGCCAGCGGGACAACAGGGAATCATTGGTTCTTC
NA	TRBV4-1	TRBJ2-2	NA	CASSQDLQAGELFF	TGCGCCAGCAGCCAAGATCTTCAGGCCGGGGAGCTGTTTTTT
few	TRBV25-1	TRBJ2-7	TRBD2	CASSESYLREGKRYEQYF	TGTGCCAGCAGTGAATCTTATTTGCGGGAGGGGAAGCGCTACGAGCAGTACTTC
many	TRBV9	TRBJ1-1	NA	CASSPEVMGGTEAFF	TGTGCCAGCAGCCCCGAGGTAATGGGTGGCACTGAAGCTTTCTTT